The 7 T cell receptor beta chains given below trace back to one sample, sequenced in a study of CD8+ T cells in alopecia areata. Sequencing relied on a cDNA template that was reverse transcribed from extracted RNA. Clones were sequenced by immunoSEQ multiplex PCR, and TCRdb holds only the in-frame ones, with some missing. Of 80,000 to 100,000 clones in the sample, roughly two fifths were seen once. The sequenced sample consisted of CD4+ T cells sorted from blood. The source of these receptors is a human donor with alopecia areata.

This chain links TRBV4-2 with TRBJ2-7; TRBD2 might be the D (6 bases). Trimming took 1 base from V and 3 from J, leaving 19 bases between them. Germline V gene lookup returns CDR1 LGHNA and CDR2 YNFKEQ. The CDR3 runs 17 residues. The CDR3 reads CASSQGATSFPFYEQYF. The CDR3 DNA follows: TGTGCCAGCAGCCAAGGGGCCACTAGCTTCCCCTTCTACGAGCAGTACTTC.

Points on this clone: Other DNA sequences from this sample encode an identical CDR3 as well. The chain recombines TRBV2 with TRBJ1-1, with D unclear. In germline, CDR1 is SNHLY, CDR2 FYNNEI. The CDR3 is made up of 13 amino acids. V lost 7 bases and J 1 base, leaving 10 bases between the germline ends. CDR3 DNA sequence: TGTGCCAGCATCCCCGACACGAACACTGAAGCTTTCTTT. Its translation is CASIPDTNTEAFF.

The chain is built from TRBV15 and TRBJ2-1, with 7 bases aligning to TRBD1. CDR1 and CDR2 (germline): LNHNV, YYDKDF (reference sequence). V shed 1 base and J 2 bases; nucleotides not matched to a gene: 5. The CDR3 covers 16 residues. In nucleotides, the CDR3 is TGTGCCACCAGCAGAGCACAGGGGCCGGCCTACAATGAGCAGTTCTTC. This translates into CATSRAQGPAYNEQFF.

This rearrangement joins TRBV19 to TRBJ2-7; D is ambiguous. This CDR3 is built from 13 residues. Trimming stripped 3 bases from V and 3 bases from J, with 9 bases between. The V gene's germline CDR1 is LNHDA and CDR2 SQIVND (reference sequence). The CDR3 is CASSIGGSYEQYF. The CDR3 coding sequence is TGTGCCAGTAGTATCGGCGGTAGCTACGAGCAGTACTTC.

This clone occurred once. V gene TRBV6-6 combines with J gene TRBJ2-2; a possible D gene is TRBD1 (5 bases). This CDR3 has 14 amino acids. V lost 8 bases and J 5 bases, leaving 15 bases between the germline ends. The germline V gene has CDR1 MNHNY and CDR2 SVGAGI (reference sequence). The chain's CDR3 is CASGFRVGTGELFF. The CDR3 DNA is TGTGCCAGCGGCTTCAGGGTTGGGACCGGGGAGCTGTTTTTT.

The gene calls are TRBV29-1 and TRBJ1-1; a possible D gene is TRBD1 (5 bases). Between the trimmed V and J ends, which lost 6 bases and 1 base, there was a span of 9 bases. Germline V gives CDR1 SQVTM, CDR2 ANQGSEA. The CDR3 runs to 12 residues. Here the CDR3 DNA reads TGCAGCGTCGAAAGGGGGAACACTGAAGCTTTCTTT. Encoded protein: CSVERGNTEAFF.

The chain employs TRBV11-2 and TRBJ2-3, with D unresolved. This CDR3 has 14 residues. V was cut by 5 bases and J by 0 bases, with 9 bases left in between. Per the germline V gene, CDR1 is SGHAT and CDR2 is FQNNGV. The CDR3 sequence: CASSPRVSTDTQYF. The CDR3 DNA reads as TGTGCCAGCAGCCCTCGAGTTAGCACAGATACGCAGTATTTT.